The clone carrying this T cell receptor (beta chain) was observed many times. These data are taken from a study of CD8 T cells in ankylosing spondylitis. TCRdb recomputed calls from the 5' RACE reads with MiXCR, one row per CDR3 protein. In the table there are a few hundred thousand distinct CDR3 sequences, 9.5% to 13% of which are singletons. The germline CDR1 and CDR2 sequences are DFQATT and SNEGSKA (reference sequence). The CDR3 is 14 residues long. The germline V and J ends were trimmed by 5 bases and 1 base, with 14 bases remaining between them. The receptor comes from a female donor with ankylosing spondylitis or in good health (not recorded which). Sequenced sample: blood, either unsorted or a sorted T cell fraction (not recorded which). This chain links TRBV20-1 with TRBJ1-1, with unresolved D. This CDR3 reads CSAPQFRGNTEAFF. The CDR3 DNA reads TGCAGTGCTCCTCAATTTCGGGGGAACACTGAAGCTTTCTTT.